Sequencing of this T cell receptor beta chain was carried out in a study of blood T cell repertoires in COVID-19. In the study overall: The study drew acute and convalescent COVID-19 samples from the United States, Italy and Spain. T cells, B-cell-depleted T cells, or PBMCs provided the cDNA or gDNA that served as material.

This table comes from immunoSEQ multiplex PCR, and its TCRdb copy is limited to in-frame clones, with some not included. Of 200,000 to 250,000 clones in the sample, 70% to 85% are singletons; the top ten hold roughly 7%. Seattle patients were enrolled during active infection and followed longitudinally. Germline assignment: CDR1 LGHDT and CDR2 YNNKEL (reference sequence). This CDR3 contains 12 residues. V was shortened by 4 bases and J by 14 bases, with 17 bases between the two germline ends. The clonotype originates from a woman of 80 years or more with COVID-19, enrolled during active disease. The sequenced sample was peripheral blood. The J gene is TRBJ1-2, the V gene TRBV3-1 (or the pseudogene TRBV3-2); D not resolved. The DNA of the CDR3 is TGTGCCAGCAGCCGTGCGACCTCGCGGTGGACCTTC. Protein product: CASSRATSRWTF.